This T cell receptor (delta chain) was captured in a study of Vδ1+ human thymocytes. Study-level findings and limits: Highly polyclonal TRG and TRD repertoires with Gaussian CDR3 length distributions appeared in thymus.

Comments on this clone: Its specificity is unknown.

Germline V gene data show CDR1 as TSWWSYY and CDR2 as QGS. This CDR3 has 23 residues. V dropped 6 bases and J dropped 0; count of bases not matched to a gene: 29. The template was reverse-transcribed extracted RNA. Pooled V-gene forward primers with one constant-region reverse primer generated the CDR3 amplicons by multiplex PCR. TCRdb called clones from the multiplex PCR reads again using CATT. Found here are around 20,000 delta-chain clones, roughly 8% of them singletons; the top ten hold roughly 0.98%. The specimen sequenced was Vdelta1+ gamma-delta thymocytes from the thymus. Subset noted: FACS-sorted CD3+ TCRalphabeta- TCRVdelta1+ TCRVdelta2- thymocytes. This receptor was obtained from a child younger than two who had congenital heart surgery. The rearrangement joins TRDV1 to TRDJ1; 9 bases fit TRDD3. The J gene was missing in TCRdb and was found by matching the end of the DNA to germline. CDR3 residues: CALGASSHFPHWGTREHTDKLIF. The CDR3 region has the DNA TGTGCTCTTGGAGCTTCCAGCCACTTTCCTCACTGGGGGACCCGTGAGCACACCGATAAACTCATCTTT.